Below are 26 T cell receptor beta chains sequenced from a single sample in a study of blood T cell repertoires in COVID-19. Generated by immunoSEQ multiplex PCR, the TCRdb table keeps only in-frame clones and is missing some. The sample shows some 100,000 clones, over 65% of them seen only once. The sample taken for sequencing was peripheral blood. These receptors were taken from a man aged 65-85 years with COVID-19, enrolled during active disease.

V usage is TRBV30 and J usage is TRBJ1-5; maybe TRBD1 (5 bases). The CDR3 length is 13 residues. V gave up 7 bases and J gave up 7 bases, with 17 bases separating them. Germline lookup yields CDR1 GTSNPN and CDR2 SVGIG (reference sequence). In DNA form, the CDR3 reads TGTGCCTCTAGGGGCACCGCGGGGCAGCCCCAGCATTTT. This translates into CASRGTAGQPQHF.

J is TRBJ1-3 and V is TRBV28, with 10 nucleotides matching TRBD1. The CDR3 has 15 residues. The germline gives CDR1 MDHEN, CDR2 SYDVKM. V lost 3 bases and J lost 4; bases outside the gene matches: 3. The CDR3 region is CASSFGTGVGNTIYF. In DNA, the CDR3 is TGTGCCAGCAGTTTCGGGACAGGGGTCGGAAACACCATATATTTT.

This sequence joins TRBV28 and TRBJ1-5; no definite D call. The CDR3 totals 13 residues. CDR1 and CDR2 from the germline V gene are MDHEN and SYDVKM. V shed 5 bases and J shed 3 bases, with 8 bases lying between them. The CDR3 loop is CASSTENNQPQHF. DNA of the CDR3: TGTGCCAGCAGTACAGAAAACAATCAGCCCCAGCATTTT.

The V call is TRBV5-1, the J call TRBJ2-5; tentative D call: TRBD2 (6 bases). The CDR3 runs 13 residues. With 5 bases removed from V and 3 bases from J, the gap between germline ends came to 11 bases. Per the germline V gene, CDR1 is SGHRS and CDR2 is YFSETQ. Written as DNA, the CDR3 is TGCGCCAGCAGTCGGGGGATCGAAGAGACCCAGTACTTC. It specifies CASSRGIEETQYF.

The chain combines TRBV25-1 with TRBJ2-5; 7 nucleotides match TRBD1. J was trimmed by 2 bases and V by 6 bases; bases with no gene match: 6. Germline V lookup: CDR1 MGHDK, CDR2 SYGVNS. The CDR3 contains 14 residues. In DNA, the CDR3 is TGTGCCAGCAGCAGGACAGGCGGACAAGAGACCCAGTACTTC. Its protein is CASSRTGGQETQYF.

The chain employs TRBV5-1 and TRBJ2-6; D not certain. Germline V lookup: CDR1 SGHRS, CDR2 YFSETQ. There are 15 residues in the CDR3. V shed 0 bases and J shed 0 bases, with 4 bases lying between them. The CDR3, as DNA: TGCGCCAGCAGCTTGGGTTACTCTGGGGCCAACGTCCTGACTTTC. Translating it yields CASSLGYSGANVLTF.

The chain couples TRBV7-9 to TRBJ2-5; 10 bases align to TRBD2. CDR1 and CDR2 (germline): SEHNR, FQNEAQ (reference sequence). The trim removed 5 bases at V and 4 bases at J, leaving 10 bases unmatched. The CDR3 totals 16 residues. CDR3 bases: TGTGCCAGCAGCCCACGCCGAGCGGGAGGGTTAGAGACCCAGTACTTC. Translated, it gives CASSPRRAGGLETQYF.

This clone was observed at least ten times. The CDR3 reads CASTVQGSYNEQFF. CDR3 nucleotide sequence: TGTGCCAGTACGGTTCAGGGATCCTACAATGAGCAGTTCTTC. The chain employs TRBV28 and TRBJ2-1; TRBD1 is a possible D gene (5 bases). Per the germline V gene, CDR1 is MDHEN and CDR2 is SYDVKM. The CDR3 extends over 14 amino acids. Trimming removed 9 bases from V and 1 base from J, with 13 bases in between.

The chain joins TRBV4-1 to TRBJ2-5, with 8 bases that match TRBD1. With 4 bases clipped from V and 1 base from J, the junction kept 14 bases outside the gene matches. CDR3 size: 18 residues. From germline, CDR1 is MGHRA and CDR2 YSYEKL. CDR3 amino acids: CASSLPRAPGGFQETQYF. CDR3 nucleotide sequence: TGCGCCAGCAGCCTTCCAAGGGCCCCAGGGGGCTTCCAAGAGACCCAGTACTTC.

Concerning this clone: The sample has other DNA sequences that encode this CDR3 too. V usage is TRBV3-1 (or the pseudogene TRBV3-2) and J usage is TRBJ2-2, with 11 bases matching TRBD2. The CDR3 totals 16 residues. Germline loops: CDR1 LGHDT, CDR2 YNNKEL (reference sequence). With 3 bases clipped from V and 0 bases from J, the junction kept 0 bases outside the gene matches. This chain's CDR3 is CASSQGLAANTGELFF. Written as DNA, the CDR3 is TGTGCCAGCAGCCAGGGACTAGCGGCGAACACCGGGGAGCTGTTTTTT.

This chain connects TRBV24-1 to TRBJ2-2; 13 bases are a match to TRBD2. Germline-derived CDR1 and CDR2 are KGHDR and SFDVKD. This CDR3 spans 16 amino acids. V lost 4 bases and J lost 3; bases outside the gene matches: 1. The CDR3 is CATSETSGGDTGELFF. In DNA form, the CDR3 reads TGTGCCACCAGTGAAACTAGCGGGGGGGACACCGGGGAGCTGTTTTTT.

The V gene is TRBV6-1, the J gene TRBJ1-5; 9 nucleotides line up with TRBD1. CDR3 size: 20 residues. Germline V gene data show CDR1 as MNHNS and CDR2 as SASEGT. The ends lost 0 bases at V and 3 bases at J; junction bases unmatched: 15. The CDR3 here is CASSEATPWTGDLNNQPQHF. CDR3 coding DNA: TGTGCCAGCAGTGAAGCAACACCGTGGACAGGGGATTTGAACAATCAGCCCCAGCATTTT.

J is TRBJ1-5 and V is TRBV10-3; TRBD1 agrees at 8 bases. The germline CDR1 and CDR2 sequences are ENHRY and SYGVKD. The CDR3 loop spans 17 amino acids. Trimming at V came to 0 bases and at J to 3 bases, leaving 7 bases not matched to a gene. This chain's CDR3 is CAISESKARGLNQPQHF. In nucleotides, the CDR3 is TGTGCCATCAGTGAGTCGAAAGCCAGGGGGCTCAATCAGCCCCAGCATTTT.

A few counts support this clone. The J gene is TRBJ2-7, the V gene TRBV11-2, with 7 bases fitting TRBD2. Germline values: CDR1 SGHAT, CDR2 FQNNGV. The CDR3 is 17 residues long. V shed 2 bases, J shed 3 bases, and the junction held 13 bases outside the gene matches. This CDR3 is CASSLRVSGTAFYEQYF. The CDR3 DNA is TGTGCCAGCAGCTTAAGAGTGAGCGGGACCGCGTTCTACGAGCAGTACTTC.

This clone was counted only a few times. The rearrangement uses TRBV9 and TRBJ1-1; possible D gene TRBD1, 6 bases. Per the germline V gene, CDR1 is SGDLS and CDR2 is YYNGEE. The V gene lost 0 bases and the J gene lost 4 bases, with 10 bases spanning the gap. This CDR3 has 14 residues. CDR3 region: CASSVAGGGTEAFF. CDR3 coding DNA: TGTGCCAGCAGCGTAGCGGGAGGGGGCACTGAAGCTTTCTTT.

The chain recombines TRBV6-2 or TRBV6-3 with TRBJ1-2, with 9 bases matching TRBD1. Germline CDR1 and CDR2: MNHEY and SVGEGT. This CDR3 region has 15 residues. Trimming removed 6 bases from V and 2 bases from J; junction bases left unmatched: 7. CDR3 residues: CASSQSGQGNYGYTF. CDR3 DNA sequence: TGTGCCAGCAGCCAGTCGGGACAGGGAAACTATGGCTACACCTTC.

This clone occurred a few times. CDR3 region: CASSLMGGDGYGYTF. In DNA form, the CDR3 reads TGTGCCAGCAGTTTAATGGGCGGGGACGGCTATGGCTACACCTTC. The rearrangement joins TRBV7-2 to TRBJ1-2; D might be TRBD1 (5 bases). The CDR3 loop spans 15 amino acids. From germline, CDR1 is SGHTA and CDR2 FQGNSA. Trimming shortened V by 6 bases and J by 4 bases, and 18 bases separated the two germline ends. Filled out from reference TRBV7-2 and TRBJ1-2, the complete variable domain reads GAGVSQSPSNKVTEKGKDVELRCDPISGHTALYWYRQSLGQGLEFLIYFQGNSAPDKSGLPSDRFSAERTGGSVSTLTIQRTQQEDSAVYLCASSLMGGDGYGYTFGSGTRLTVV.

The chain employs TRBV7-2 and TRBJ1-2; tentative D call: TRBD1 (6 bases). V lost 5 bases and J lost 1, with 17 bases in between. Germline V CDR1 and CDR2: SGHTA, FQGNSA. The CDR3 consists of 16 residues. In DNA, the CDR3 is TGTGCCAGCAGCACGCGGGCGGGGGCGAATAACTATGGCTACACCTTC. It is translated as CASSTRAGANNYGYTF. Using reference TRBV7-2 and TRBJ1-2 for the parts outside the CDR3, the full variable domain is GAGVSQSPSNKVTEKGKDVELRCDPISGHTALYWYRQSLGQGLEFLIYFQGNSAPDKSGLPSDRFSAERTGGSVSTLTIQRTQQEDSAVYLCASSTRAGANNYGYTFGSGTRLTVV.

The J gene is TRBJ2-1, the V gene TRBV11-3; the D gene is possibly TRBD2 (5 bases). This CDR3 is 13 amino acids long. Trimming removed 1 base at V and 9 bases at J, with 10 bases between. The germline gives CDR1 SGHNT, CDR2 YENEEA. CDR3 DNA sequence: TGTGCCAGCAGCTTAGGGGGAGCCGGTGAGCAGTTCTTC. This encodes CASSLGGAGEQFF.

The CDR3 is CASSSLVKENEQYF. The CDR3 DNA is TGTGCCAGCAGTTCCCTAGTGAAGGAAAACGAGCAGTACTTC. The chain joins TRBV27 to TRBJ2-7; D is uncertain. Trimming removed 4 bases from V and 5 bases from J, with 15 bases in between. The CDR3 loop spans 14 amino acids. The V gene's germline CDR1 is MNHEY and CDR2 SMNVEV (reference sequence).

The V call is TRBV5-1, the J call TRBJ2-2, with D perhaps matching TRBD1 (5 bases). The germline gives CDR1 SGHRS, CDR2 YFSETQ. Trimming stripped 0 bases from V and 6 bases from J, with 6 bases between. This CDR3 has 13 residues. The CDR3 nucleotides are TGCGCCAGCAGCTTGGCAGGGCCCGGGGAGCTGTTTTTT. It codes for CASSLAGPGELFF.

This clone has a handful of counts. The rearrangement uses TRBV4-1 and TRBJ2-2; TRBD1 matches 7 bases. The V gene end was trimmed by 6 bases and the J gene end by 7 bases; junction bases not matched to a gene: 8. There are 14 residues in the CDR3. In germline, CDR1 is MGHRA, CDR2 YSYEKL. For the CDR3, the DNA is TGCGCCAGCAGTCCAGAGGGGGCCGGCGGGGAGCTGTTTTTT. Translating it yields CASSPEGAGGELFF.

The chain uses TRBV3-1 (or the pseudogene TRBV3-2) and TRBJ2-2; a possible D gene is TRBD2 (7 bases). The V gene lost 4 bases and the J gene lost 4 bases, with 13 bases spanning the gap. This CDR3 is 15 amino acids long. From germline, CDR1 is LGHDT and CDR2 YNNKEL (reference sequence). The DNA for the CDR3 is TGTGCCAGCAGCCCGGCGGGGGCCCTCACCGGGGAGCTGTTTTTT. As protein: CASSPAGALTGELFF.

This clone was seen a few times. This sequence joins TRBV19 and TRBJ2-1; TRBD1 matches 9 bases. This CDR3 region has 14 residues. Germline lookup yields CDR1 LNHDA and CDR2 SQIVND (reference sequence). V lost 5 bases, J lost 6 bases, and 5 bases stayed unmatched. The CDR3 DNA is TGTGCCAGTAGTGACAGGGGGAGAGGCAATGAGCAGTTCTTC. This codes for CASSDRGRGNEQFF.

The rearrangement uses TRBV5-1 and TRBJ2-7, with D perhaps TRBD1 (6 bases). Trimming pared 0 bases from V and 6 bases from J, leaving 7 bases between. The CDR3 covers 12 residues. Germline values: CDR1 SGHRS, CDR2 YFSETQ. The CDR3, as DNA: TGCGCCAGCAGCTTGGAAGGGGGCGAGCAGTACTTC. Translation gives CASSLEGGEQYF. Based on the CDR3 plus reference TRBV5-1 and TRBJ2-7, the full variable domain is KAGVTQTPRYLIKTRGQQVTLSCSPISGHRSVSWYQQTPGQGLQFLFEYFSETQRNKGNFPGRFSGRQFSNSRSEMNVSTLELGDSALYLCASSLEGGEQYFGPGTRLTVT.

This clone showed up many times. V is TRBV7-2 and J is TRBJ2-7, with D unresolved. V lost 1 base and J 0 bases, leaving 10 bases between the germline ends. Germline CDR1 reads SGHTA; CDR2 reads FQGNSA. The CDR3 extends over 15 amino acids. CDR3 sequence (DNA): TGTGCCAGCAGCTTAGGGTCTCTAAGCTCCTACGAGCAGTACTTC. Translated: CASSLGSLSSYEQYF.